Below, one TCR beta chain is given with its context. This record comes from a study of blood T cell repertoires in COVID-19. The table came from immunoSEQ multiplex PCR; TCRdb's copy has only in-frame clones and leaves some out. The data contain some 490,000 clones, 80% to 90% of them singletons. Trimming took 5 bases from V and 3 from J; bases not matched to a gene: 0. Germline V gene sequence: CDR1 DFQATT, CDR2 SNEGSKA (reference sequence). The CDR3 has 11 residues. The chain is built from TRBV20-1 and TRBJ2-5; 7 nucleotides align to TRBD2. This clonotype was obtained from a woman aged 60-75 years who had recovered from COVID-19. The specimen was PBMCs or T cells enriched from blood (not recorded which). CDR3 bases: TGCAGTGCTGGGAGGGAAGAGACCCAGTACTTC. It codes for CSAGREETQYF.